Below are 6 T cell receptor beta chains sequenced from a single sample in a study of T cells in Graves' hyperthyroidism and ophthalmopathy. What was amplified from RNA transcripts were TCR beta CDR3 regions. A set of HTBI primers served as the primers for a first-round RT-PCR of the TCR CDR3. Each CDR3 protein is one row after TCRdb ran MiXCR on the multiplex PCR reads. The sample has 700,000 or so distinct CDR3 sequences; 14% are singletons. Source material: blood. The receptors were gathered from a woman between 50 and 59 years old with Graves' ophthalmopathy.

This clonotype was seen repeatedly, ten times or more. The rearrangement joins TRBV7-2 to TRBJ2-1; D perhaps matches TRBD2 (6 bases). The CDR3 runs 16 residues. The germline V gene encodes CDR1 SGHTA and CDR2 FQGNSA. V gave up 4 bases and J gave up 1 base, with 14 bases separating them. In DNA, the CDR3 is TGTGCCAGCAGCTCCTACGGGAGTGGGTCCTACAATGAGCAGTTCTTC. Translated, it gives CASSSYGSGSYNEQFF. The variable domain in full, with the rest retrieved from reference TRBV7-2 and TRBJ2-1, is GAGVSQSPSNKVTEKGKDVELRCDPISGHTALYWYRQSLGQGLEFLIYFQGNSAPDKSGLPSDRFSAERTGGSVSTLTIQRTQQEDSAVYLCASSSYGSGSYNEQFFGPGTRLTVL.

J is TRBJ2-2 and V is TRBV28; the match to TRBD2 covers 9 bases. J gave up 7 bases and V 8 bases, and 8 bases lay outside the gene matches. This CDR3 comprises 14 residues. From germline, CDR1 is MDHEN and CDR2 SYDVKM. The CDR3 coding sequence is TGTGCCAGCCAAGGCGGGAGGGCCGGCGGGGAGCTGTTTTTT. Protein: CASQGGRAGGELFF. Based on the CDR3 plus reference TRBV28 and TRBJ2-2, the full variable domain is DVKVTQSSRYLVKRTGEKVFLECVQDMDHENMFWYRQDPGLGLRLIYFSYDVKMKEKGDIPEGYSVSREKKERFSLILESASTNQTSMYLCASQGGRAGGELFFGEGSRLTVL.

This clonotype was seen at least ten times. The gene calls are TRBV6-5 and TRBJ1-6; D ambiguous. In germline, CDR1 is MNHEY, CDR2 SVGAGI. V dropped 0 bases and J dropped 6 bases, with 9 bases sitting between them. This CDR3 is 15 amino acids long. CDR3 region: CASSYSVQSNSPLHF. As DNA, the CDR3 is TGTGCCAGCAGTTACTCAGTTCAGAGTAATTCACCCCTCCACTTT.

This clonotype was seen many times. The J gene is TRBJ2-3, the V gene TRBV5-5; 7 positions match TRBD2. With V trimmed by 4 bases and J by 0 bases, 8 bases remained unmatched. The germline V gene has CDR1 SGHKS and CDR2 YYEKEE (reference sequence). The CDR3 has 16 residues. The CDR3 loop is CASSGVAGTSTDTQYF. CDR3 nucleotides: TGTGCCAGCAGCGGGGTAGCGGGCACTAGCACAGATACGCAGTATTTT.

This clonotype was seen a handful of times. The chain uses TRBV15 and TRBJ2-2; TRBD2 is a possible D gene (5 bases). The CDR3 is made up of 16 amino acids. The V end lost 0 bases, the J end lost 4 bases, and 12 bases lay between the germline ends. Germline lookup yields CDR1 LNHNV and CDR2 YYDKDF (reference sequence). CDR3: CATSRDASSTTGELFF. Here the CDR3 DNA reads TGTGCCACCAGCAGAGATGCTAGCTCCACCACCGGGGAGCTGTTTTTT.

This clonotype was seen ten or more times. The chain has TRBV12-3 or TRBV12-4 and TRBJ2-7; 7 bases are a match to TRBD1. The CDR3 consists of 14 residues. The V and J ends lost 7 bases and 0 bases, in that order; junction bases with no gene match: 6. CDR3 nucleotide sequence: TGTGCCAGCACGAACAGGGGTACCTCCTACGAGCAGTACTTC. Protein product: CASTNRGTSYEQYF.